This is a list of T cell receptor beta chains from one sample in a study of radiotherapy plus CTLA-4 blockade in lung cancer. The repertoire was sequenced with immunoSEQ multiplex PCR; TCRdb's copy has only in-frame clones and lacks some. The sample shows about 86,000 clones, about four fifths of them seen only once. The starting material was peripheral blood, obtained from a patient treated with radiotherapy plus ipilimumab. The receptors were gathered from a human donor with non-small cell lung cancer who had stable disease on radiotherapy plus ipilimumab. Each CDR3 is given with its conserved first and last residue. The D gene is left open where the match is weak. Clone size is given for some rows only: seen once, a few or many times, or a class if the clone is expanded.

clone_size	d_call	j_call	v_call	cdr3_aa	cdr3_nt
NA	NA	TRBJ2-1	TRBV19	CASSKVRGNEQFF	TGTGCCAGTAGTAAGGTCAGGGGCAATGAGCAGTTCTTC
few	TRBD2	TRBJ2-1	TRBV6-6	CASSPTSGSYEQFF	TGTGCCAGCAGCCCGACTAGCGGGAGTTATGAGCAGTTCTTC
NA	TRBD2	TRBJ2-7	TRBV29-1	CSGQTSGGSYEQYF	TGCAGCGGGCAGACTAGCGGGGGGTCCTACGAGCAGTACTTC
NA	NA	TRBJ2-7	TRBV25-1	CASSRSGNSYEQYF	TGTGCCAGCAGCCGGAGCGGTAATTCCTACGAGCAGTACTTC
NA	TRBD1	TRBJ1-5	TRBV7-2	CASSSLGQGANQPQHF	TGTGCCAGCAGCTCGTTGGGACAGGGGGCGAATCAGCCCCAGCATTTT
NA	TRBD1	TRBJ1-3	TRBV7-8	CASSLEGGLGNTIYF	TGTGCCAGCAGCTTAGAAGGGGGCCTCGGAAACACCATATATTTT
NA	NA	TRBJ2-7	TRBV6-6	CASGSGYEQYF	TGTGCCAGCGGGAGCGGCTACGAGCAGTACTTC
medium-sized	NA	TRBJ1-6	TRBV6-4	CASSDSFGGENSPLHF	TGTGCCAGCAGTGACTCGTTCGGGGGAGAAAATTCACCCCTCCACTTT
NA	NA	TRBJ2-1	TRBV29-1	CSVEDLGSSYNEQFF	TGCAGCGTTGAAGATCTGGGGAGCTCCTACAATGAGCAGTTCTTC
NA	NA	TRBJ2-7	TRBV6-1	CASSDRYEQYF	TGTGCCAGCAGCGATAGGTACGAGCAGTACTTC
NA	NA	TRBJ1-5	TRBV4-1	CASSQVVQSKQPQHF	TGCGCCAGCAGCCAAGTAGTACAGTCAAAGCAGCCCCAGCATTTT
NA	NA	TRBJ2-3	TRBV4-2	CASSQEGSWGNTQYF	TGTGCCAGCAGCCAAGAGGGGAGCTGGGGCAATACGCAGTATTTT
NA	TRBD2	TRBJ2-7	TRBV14	CASSQVGGRAYEQYF	TGTGCCAGCAGCCAAGTCGGCGGGAGGGCCTACGAGCAGTACTTC
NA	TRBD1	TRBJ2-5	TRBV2	CASSPGQGAQETQYF	TGTGCCAGCAGCCCCGGACAGGGGGCTCAAGAGACCCAGTACTTC
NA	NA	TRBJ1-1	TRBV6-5	CASRSEGHTEAFF	TGTGCCAGCAGGTCCGAGGGTCACACTGAAGCTTTCTTT
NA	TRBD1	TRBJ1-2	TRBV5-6	CASSLALPDRGRSGYTF	TGTGCCAGCAGCTTGGCCCTGCCCGACAGGGGGAGAAGTGGCTACACCTTC
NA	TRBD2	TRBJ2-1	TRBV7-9	CASSRGLAGGLDEQFF	TGTGCCAGCAGCCGGGGACTAGCGGGGGGGCTGGATGAGCAGTTCTTC
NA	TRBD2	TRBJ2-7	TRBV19	CASSIQGGSDYEQYF	TGTGCCAGTAGTATTCAGGGCGGGAGTGACTACGAGCAGTACTTC
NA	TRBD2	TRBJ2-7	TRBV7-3	CASSPTSGIHEQYF	TGTGCCAGCAGCCCGACTAGCGGGATCCACGAGCAGTACTTC
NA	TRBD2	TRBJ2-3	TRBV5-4	CASTPPGGLGDTQYF	TGTGCCAGCACCCCCCCGGGGGGGCTCGGAGATACGCAGTATTTT
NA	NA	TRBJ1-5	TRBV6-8	CASGRNQPQHF	TGTGCCAGCGGGCGCAATCAGCCCCAGCATTTT
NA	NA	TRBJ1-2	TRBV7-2	CASSPAGANNYGYTF	TGTGCCAGCAGCCCCGCGGGGGCTAATAACTATGGCTACACCTTC
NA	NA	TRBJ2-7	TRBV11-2	CASSLDRPYEQYF	TGTGCCAGCAGCTTAGACAGGCCCTACGAGCAGTACTTC
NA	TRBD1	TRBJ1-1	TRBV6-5	CASSSWTGNTEAFF	TGTGCCAGCAGTTCCTGGACAGGGAACACTGAAGCTTTCTTT
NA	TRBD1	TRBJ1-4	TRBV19	CASSFTGGANEKLFF	TGTGCCAGTAGTTTCACAGGGGGGGCTAATGAAAAACTGTTTTTT
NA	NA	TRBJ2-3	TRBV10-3	CAISDKTSTDTQYF	TGTGCCATCTCCGACAAGACTAGCACAGATACGCAGTATTTT
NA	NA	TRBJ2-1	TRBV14	CASSQDIGSSYNEQFF	TGTGCCAGCAGCCAAGATATTGGGAGCTCCTACAATGAGCAGTTCTTC
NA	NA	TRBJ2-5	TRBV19	CASSIEGRETQYF	TGTGCCAGTAGTATTGAGGGGCGGGAGACCCAGTACTTC
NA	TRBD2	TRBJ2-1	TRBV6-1	CASSSRGGSFGEQFF	TGTGCCAGCAGTTCGCGGGGGGGCAGTTTCGGTGAGCAGTTCTTC
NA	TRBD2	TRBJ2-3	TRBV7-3	CASSLRPGLAGVSDTQYF	TGTGCCAGCAGCTTAAGGCCCGGACTAGCGGGAGTATCAGATACGCAGTATTTT
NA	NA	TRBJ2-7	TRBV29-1	CSVAPQGKGYEQYF	TGCAGCGTGGCTCCACAGGGAAAGGGCTACGAGCAGTACTTC
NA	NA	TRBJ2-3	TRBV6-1	CASSVGTTDTQYF	TGTGCCAGCAGTGTGGGGACCACAGATACGCAGTATTTT